This note documents a single TCR beta chain sequence. There are 12 residues in the CDR3. Germline V gene lookup returns CDR1 GTSNPN and CDR2 SVGIG (reference sequence). Germline trimming cut 4 bases from V and 5 bases from J; bases unmatched to any gene: 0. The second PCR ran about 6 to 11 cycles with a sample-barcoded 5' primer and J-beta primers. TCRdb analysed the 5' RACE reads with MiXCR anew, one entry per CDR3 protein. Here the sample spans hundreds of thousands of distinct CDR3 sequences, around half being singletons. The data were taken from a study of blood T cells in healthy people across ages.

This TCR derives from a woman in her sixties or seventies in good health. Material: blood. The V call is TRBV30, the J call TRBJ2-1; 9 positions agree with TRBD2. The CDR3 bases are TGTGCCTGGACTAGCGGGGACAATGAGCAGTTCTTC. As protein: CAWTSGDNEQFF. Variable domain in full (rest from reference TRBV30 and TRBJ2-1): SQTIHQWPATLVQPVGSPLSLECTVEGTSNPNLYWYRQAAGRGLQLLFYSVGIGQISSEVPQNLSASRPQDRQFILSSKKLLLSDSGFYLCAWTSGDNEQFFGPGTRLTVL.